The clone carrying this T cell receptor beta chain came up once. Trimming removed 6 bases at V and 4 bases at J, with 14 bases between. The CDR3 loop spans 14 amino acids. The germline V gene encodes CDR1 MNHEY and CDR2 SVGAGI. This sample is part of a study of control samples from healthy donors and cancer patients. Method: immunoSEQ multiplex PCR; TCRdb's copy keeps in-frame clones and lacks some. This sample has a few hundred thousand clones, with 80% to 95% found just once. This clonotype was obtained from a man in his forties with head and neck cancer. This sequence joins TRBV6-5 and TRBJ2-3; D possibly corresponds to TRBD2 (6 bases). The sequencing sample was made of PBMCs. This CDR3 reads CASSRDWGADTQYF. CDR3 coding DNA: TGTGCCAGCAGCCGGGACTGGGGGGCAGATACGCAGTATTTT.